This entry concerns a single TCR beta chain. Its specific antigen is unknown. Per-nucleotide qualities are absent, and no much larger clonotype sits a single base away. V is clipped by 5 bases and J by 8 bases, and the sequence between their germline boundaries is 12 bases long. Sequences GTSNPN (CDR1) and SVGIG (CDR2) are obtained from the germline V gene (reference sequence). The CDR3 runs 11 residues from the cysteine to the phenylalanine. The read is trimmed to its CDR3 DNA, 33 bases read in frame from base 1. The data originate from a study of cytomegalovirus exposure and HLA in healthy donors (dated by TCRdb to 2015 to 2018). In the study overall: According to an earlier analysis of a few hundred of the donors, about 179 million T cells yielded over 90 million unique TCR beta sequences and more than 250 Gb of sequence data. An early release that covered roughly 600 HLA-typed donors contained about 290 gigabases of sequencing data and roughly 84 million unique TCR sequences. Among the approximately 430 genotyped donors, 75% to 90% belonged to the genetic ancestry cluster associated with self-reported Caucasian donors. The study was designed to test whether signatures of past pathogen exposure could be identified by cataloging public T cell receptors. The study profiled the T cell repertoires of under 850 subjects by immunosequencing and related them to cytomegalovirus serostatus. Along with the roughly 670-subject first cohort, a separate validation cohort of over 90 different subjects was used. To predict cytomegalovirus infection status, the study brought together high-throughput TCR immunosequencing, statistical association of individual TCRs with disease status, and machine learning. A later analysis re-examined previously published TCR beta repertoires from roughly 650 donors and added high-resolution HLA genotyping to investigate patterns of TCR occurrence. In the later analysis, no new phenotypic data were used to find candidate immune exposures; instead, reliance was placed on TCR beta sequences and their occurrence across donors. An earlier analysis of nearly 600 of the donors applied high-throughput TCR beta sequencing to assess whether each TCR beta V gene segment acted as functional or pseudogenic. Donor age, sex, ethnicity and CMV serostatus were collected together with the repertoire data. In a later genetic analysis, genome-wide SNP genotypes for about three fifths of the 666 donors were used, and that subset was treated as a discovery cohort. Every repertoire in the discovery cohort had been generated on one and the same sequencing platform. HLA typing covered class I and class II loci at four-digit resolution. Typing coverage varied by locus: roughly 620-640 donors for A, B, C, DRB1 and DQB1; 522 for DQA1; over 600 for DPA1; 450 to 480 for DPB1. About five DR-DQ haplotypes were treated as single units for association and clustering because of strong linkage in the cohort. Among 398 genotyped donors of the cohort, an average of around 250,000 unique TCR beta nucleotide sequences was sequenced per donor, of which 15% to 20% were non-productive.

Library generation was performed with the immunoSEQ multiplex PCR assay. The multiplex PCR relied on a mix of 60 forward primers for TCR Vbeta segments and 13 reverse primers for TCR Jbeta segments. The CDR3 region of rearranged TCR beta genes was amplified from genomic DNA with a multiplex PCR assay. The Illumina HiSeq System was used to sequence the amplified TCR beta libraries as 87-base-pair reads. From the authors' description of their analysis: A later analysis tallied around 82 million unique TCR beta chains across the 666 repertoires, and some 12 million of those chains were shared by two or more donors. A nearest-neighbor algorithm error-corrected the raw reads and collapsed the reads into unique sequences, merging closely related sequences to remove PCR and sequencing errors. CDR3 sequences were aligned to IMGT reference sequences to assign V, D and J gene segments. For a sequence to be retained, a match of at least six nucleotides to both a V gene segment and a J gene segment was required. A rearrangement counted as productive if the CDR3 had no stop codons and remained in frame with V and J, and every other rearrangement counted as non-productive. Following IMGT convention, CDR3 was defined as the stretch from the second conserved V-encoded cysteine to the conserved J-encoded phenylalanine. The earlier analysis of fewer than 750 of the donors excluded sequences that lacked an unambiguous match to a single V gene segment. An earlier analysis of around 600 of the donors classified V segments as functional when productive rearrangements were above 56.7% and as segregating when the standard deviation between donors was above 5%. A statistical classification framework was developed to diagnose cytomegalovirus status using the catalog of TCR beta chain sequences. In a later analysis, V and J genes were assigned by comparing TCR nucleotide sequences against IMGT/GENE-DB human TR gene sequences. In a later analysis, CDR3 sequences and most-parsimonious VDJ recombination scenarios were assigned using the TCRdist pipeline. In a later analysis, every TCR beta chain was defined by the combination of its CDR3 amino acid sequence and its V-gene family, and reads without a unique V-gene family were dropped. To address suspected cross-contamination and a sequencing artifact, a later analysis removed 550 to 750 highly shared, low-generation-probability nucleotide sequences. A later analysis calculated a clonal expansion index for each public chain from normalized within-repertoire ranks of inferred template counts. Generation probabilities in a later analysis came from a VDJ recombination model fitted to out-of-frame rearrangements, and those results were checked against IGoR. In a later analysis, TCR-TCR, TCR-HLA and TCR-CMV co-occurrence was scored with hypergeometric tests, and a repertoire-size bias correction was applied to TCR pairs. In a later analysis, false discovery rates were estimated by permuting HLA or CMV assignments 20 times. In a later analysis, co-occurring TCRs were grouped with DBSCAN, and TCRdist sequence similarity was added when clustering was performed within HLA-allele-positive subsets. Repertoires with fewer than 30,000 or more than 120,000 public chains were left out of co-occurrence clustering, as were five repertoires with anomalous nucleotide sharing. The source is immuneACCESS, and TCRdb retained only in-frame sequences with V and J called. Part of the clones is not carried over; for the studies checked, unresolved V genes explain less than half of this, and the remainder is unexplained. V and J calls and clone size are as listed in that table; D and trimming were resolved from the DNA. Across this sample there are over 100,000 clones, with roughly 72% seen only once. The ten largest account for roughly 7% of the sample.

General findings and caveats noted by the study authors: A later analysis associated 16,951 TCR beta sequences with specific HLA alleles at a false discovery rate of 0.05. Strong co-occurrence of HLA alleles, especially DR and DQ, made assigning TCR associations to individual alleles difficult. The study listed 150 to 200 TCR beta chains as associated with cytomegalovirus. The classifier was reported to diagnose cytomegalovirus status with high specificity and sensitivity in both the original cohort and the validation cohort. In a later analysis, TCR association rates were found to vary across HLA loci, with the most associated TCRs seen for DRB1 alleles and the fewest for HLA-C alleles. Only TCR beta chains were sequenced in this cohort, and the absence of alpha or paired-chain data limited detectable features. Because the 87-base-pair reads could not distinguish some IMGT-functional V segments, including TRBV6-2 and TRBV6-3, those segments were excluded. In vitro tests confirmed that a few of the cytomegalovirus-associated TCR beta chains recognize cytomegalovirus antigens. In a later analysis, several top co-occurrence clusters were reported to appear linked to parvovirus B19, influenza, CMV and Epstein-Barr virus. A further reported finding was that TCR beta sequences accurately predicted the HLA-A and HLA-B alleles for most subjects in the first cohort. According to a later analysis, most CMV-associated TCR beta chains appeared to be HLA-restricted, and the HLA associations seemed to be driven largely by CMV exposure. According to the authors, the approach could potentially be generalized to other disease states and immunological phenotypes. Immune exposure information for the cohort was limited to CMV serostatus. A cluster of highly shared sequence variants was judged likely to be a technical artifact of the sequencing pipeline. In an earlier analysis of about 600 of the donors, most TCR beta V segments appeared in productive rearrangements about 87% or about 30% of the time, broadly matching IMGT annotations. In a later analysis, HLA-associated TCR beta chains were found to be more clonally expanded and to have lower generation probabilities than equally common non-associated chains. In a later genetic analysis, fewer N-insertions in productive TCRs were reported among donors in an Asian-associated ancestry cluster than the 666-donor mean. Linkage disequilibrium might explain the correlated functional status among segregating V segments, but an unknown experimental factor could not be excluded. Sequencing depth was assumed to be roughly uniform across donors in the presence/absence analyses, though that assumption may not hold. Most TCR sequences were seen in very few donors, while some public TCRs were found in many individuals. Because some donors lacked HLA typing at each locus, the association tests relied only on the typed subset. V-gene and J-gene trimming of TCR beta chains was associated with a missense DCLRE1C variant in a later genetic analysis, and the association was replicated in an independent cohort. Because counts were too low, seventeen rarely observed V segments, including chromosome 9 orphons, were excluded from the earlier analysis of 587 of the donors.

The cohort consisted of some 670 healthy bone marrow donors. At the time of sampling, every cohort member was nominally healthy, though immune exposures that went unrecorded were likely present. The donor was CMV seronegative and belonged to the group of more than 300 seronegative cohort members. Every donor gave a peripheral blood sample, and the peripheral blood mononuclear cells from that sample were used for TCR beta sequencing. The Qiagen DNeasy Blood Extraction Kit was used to extract genomic DNA from the blood cell samples. Here the chain combines TRBV30 and TRBJ1-1; TRBD1 might be the D gene, on 5 matching bases. The sequencing sample was made of PBMCs. This receptor was identified in a male donor in good health and CMV-seronegative. In nucleotide form, the sequence is TGTGCCTGGGCAGGGTGGACAGAAGCTTTCTTT. It codes for CAWAGWTEAFF.